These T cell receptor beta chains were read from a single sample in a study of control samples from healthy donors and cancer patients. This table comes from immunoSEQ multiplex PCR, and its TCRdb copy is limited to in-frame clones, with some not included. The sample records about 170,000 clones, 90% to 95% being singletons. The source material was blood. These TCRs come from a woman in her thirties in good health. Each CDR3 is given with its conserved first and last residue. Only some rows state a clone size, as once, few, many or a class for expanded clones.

CDR3 protein: CASSILGGGDQPQHF
V gene: TRBV19
J gene: TRBJ1-5
clone size: .

CDR3 protein: CAISRLAGLTDTQYF
V gene: TRBV10-3
J gene: TRBJ2-3
clone size: .

CDR3 protein: CASSLAGGNTEAFF
V gene: TRBV7-2
J gene: TRBJ1-1
clone size: .

CDR3 protein: CASSEPGQNTGELFF
V gene: TRBV6-1
J gene: TRBJ2-2
clone size: .

CDR3 protein: CASRGTGEQFF
V gene: TRBV12-3/TRBV12-4
J gene: TRBJ2-1
clone size: once

CDR3 protein: CASSLGQGVDNSPLHF
V gene: TRBV19
J gene: TRBJ1-6
clone size: .

CDR3 protein: CASSYSLNTEAFF
V gene: TRBV6-5
J gene: TRBJ1-1
clone size: .

CDR3 protein: CASSRTGGSSYNSPLHF
V gene: TRBV19
J gene: TRBJ1-6
clone size: .

CDR3 protein: CASRTSGRYEQYF
V gene: TRBV12-3/TRBV12-4
J gene: TRBJ2-7
clone size: once

CDR3 protein: CASSPGPPGQGRGRWYEQYF
V gene: TRBV6-6
J gene: TRBJ2-7
clone size: .

CDR3 protein: CASSPRTGANYGYTF
V gene: TRBV19
J gene: TRBJ1-2
clone size: once

CDR3 protein: CASSLGFGTGVGNEQFF
V gene: TRBV5-1
J gene: TRBJ2-1
clone size: .

CDR3 protein: CARSPGGGYGYTF
V gene: TRBV5-3
J gene: TRBJ1-2
clone size: .